This T cell receptor beta chain was found in a study of T cell repertoires in ileal Crohn's disease. Study-level results: The median delay to postoperative endoscopy was about 7.4 months.

Each sample's TCRB immunosequencing used around 470 nanograms of biopsy DNA. The repertoire was sequenced with immunoSEQ multiplex PCR; TCRdb's copy has only in-frame clones and lacks some. The sample comprises more than 50,000 clones, roughly nine tenths of which are singletons, and under 2.5% rests with the top ten. With respect to this clone: Its target is unknown.

As for time point: neoterminal ileum biopsy at postoperative endoscopy, about 6 months after surgery. Germline loops: CDR1 SGHTA, CDR2 FQGNSA. V was shortened by 5 bases and J by 2 bases, with 15 bases between the two germline ends. This CDR3 spans 15 amino acids. The source material was ileal tissue. The TCR comes from an adult with Crohn's disease. This sequence joins TRBV7-2 and TRBJ1-2; a weak D match, TRBD1 (5 bases). CDR3 sequence (DNA): TGTGCCAGCAGCCCGACCGACAGAACGAACTATGGCTACACCTTC. Protein product: CASSPTDRTNYGYTF.